This T cell receptor beta chain was captured in a study of OX40 agonist ivuxolimab in advanced cancers. About the study: With a range of about 23 to 90, age averaged approximately 54 years, and more than 75% were male.

Broader study findings: Expanded clones belonging to CD8+ T cells outnumbered, on average, those of CD4+.

This table comes from immunoSEQ multiplex PCR, and its TCRdb copy is limited to in-frame clones, with some not included. Of some 15,000 clones listed, 80% to 90% are singletons. To note about this clone: What it binds is not known.

The CDR3 runs 13 residues. The V end lost 5 bases, the J end lost 6 bases, and 11 bases lay between the germline ends. CDR1 LNHDA and CDR2 SQIVND come from the germline V gene (reference sequence). The sequenced sample was CD4+ or CD8+ T cells sorted from blood, obtained in a trial of the OX40 agonist ivuxolimab. The chain combines TRBV19 with TRBJ1-5, with D possibly matching TRBD1 (6 bases). This receptor was taken from an adult with an advanced solid tumor such as melanoma, head and neck, liver or kidney cancer. CDR3 DNA sequence: TGTGCCAGTAGTTTAGGGGGGCTTCAGCCCCAGCATTTT. Its protein product is CASSLGGLQPQHF.